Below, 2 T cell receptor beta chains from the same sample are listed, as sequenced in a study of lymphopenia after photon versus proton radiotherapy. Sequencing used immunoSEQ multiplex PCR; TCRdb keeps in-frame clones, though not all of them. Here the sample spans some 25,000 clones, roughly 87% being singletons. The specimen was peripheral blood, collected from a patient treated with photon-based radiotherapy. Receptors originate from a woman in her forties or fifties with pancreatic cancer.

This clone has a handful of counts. The CDR3, as DNA: TGTGCCAGTACCCCCCTGGGGGGCAACAATGAGCAGTTCTTC. Translation gives CASTPLGGNNEQFF. The V gene is TRBV19, the J gene TRBJ2-1; the D gene could be TRBD1 or TRBD2 (6 bases each). Trimming took off 7 bases at V and 5 bases at J, with 15 bases between the two ends. Looked up from germline, CDR1 is LNHDA and CDR2 is SQIVND (reference sequence). The CDR3 is 14 residues long.

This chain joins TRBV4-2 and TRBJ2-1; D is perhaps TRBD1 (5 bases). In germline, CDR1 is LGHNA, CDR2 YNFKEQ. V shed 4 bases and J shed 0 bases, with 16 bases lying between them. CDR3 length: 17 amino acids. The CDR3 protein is CASSPRLVRDSYNEQFF. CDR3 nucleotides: TGTGCCAGCAGCCCCCGGTTGGTCAGGGACTCCTACAATGAGCAGTTCTTC.